This T cell receptor (beta chain) was documented in a study of T cell changes during pregnancy in multiple sclerosis (dated by TCRdb to between 2018 and 2020). About the study as a whole: Changes in the T cell repertoire over the course of pregnancy were examined in this study in women with multiple sclerosis.

To prepare the library, the immunoSEQ multiplex PCR assay was applied. TCRdb took this table from immuneACCESS and kept in-frame rearrangements with V and J called. Such tables lack part of the clones; where checked against another copy, unresolved V genes explain under half of the gap, and the rest is unexplained. The sample records about 40,000 clones, around 90% of which are singletons. Less than 8.5% of the sample rests with the top ten. In regard to this clone: Its antigen specificity is not known. Per-nucleotide qualities are absent, and no much larger clonotype sits a single base away.

The clonotype originates from a female donor with multiple sclerosis, enrolled in a pregnancy study. The sample was CD8+ T cells from peripheral blood mononuclear cells, taken before pregnancy.

For the CDR3, the sequence is CASSRTGPYEQYF. In nucleotides, the sequence is TGTGCCAGCAGCAGGACAGGTCCCTACGAGCAGTACTTC. The chain joins TRBV27 to TRBJ2-7; 7 nucleotides in the junction match TRBD1. Trimmed from V: 6 bases; trimmed from J: 2 bases; junction bases lacking a gene match: 4. The CDR3, cysteine through phenylalanine, is 13 amino acids long. Just CDR3 DNA is preserved here, 39 bases in frame from base 1. CDR1 MNHEY and CDR2 SMNVEV are derived from the germline V gene (reference sequence).